These 21 T cell receptor beta chains share one sample of origin, sequenced in a study of shared clonotypes between healthy human individuals. The repertoire was sequenced with immunoSEQ multiplex PCR; TCRdb's copy has only in-frame clones and lacks some. The table includes 800,000 to 1,200,000 clones, 78% detected once. Specimen: memory CD4+ T cells from PBMCs. Subset in this sample: CD45RA-negative fraction. These receptors all come from a man aged 18 to 30 in good health. Some clones in this sample may be carry-over from other donors' samples.

This clone was observed a handful of times. The V and J genes are TRBV4-2 and TRBJ2-3; 12 bases line up with TRBD2. This CDR3 has 16 amino acids. Germline V gene lookup returns CDR1 LGHNA and CDR2 YNFKEQ. V lost 4 bases, J lost 2 bases, and 4 bases stayed unmatched. The DNA of the CDR3 is TGTGCCAGCAGCCCGCGGACTAGCGGGAACACAGATACGCAGTATTTT. It yields the protein CASSPRTSGNTDTQYF.

V and J are TRBV7-3 and TRBJ2-7, with D maybe TRBD2 (6 bases). Germline loops: CDR1 SGHTA, CDR2 FQGTGA. The V end was cut by 1 base, the J end by 2 bases, with 12 bases between. This CDR3 spans 15 amino acids. The CDR3 loop reads CASSLRGGAPYEQYF. CDR3 in DNA: TGTGCCAGCAGCTTAAGGGGCGGGGCCCCCTACGAGCAGTACTTC. Full variable domain (rest looked up from reference TRBV7-3 and TRBJ2-7): GAGVSQTPSNKVTEKGKYVELRCDPISGHTALYWYRQSLGQGPEFLIYFQGTGAADDSGLPNDRFFAVRPEGSVSTLKIQRTERGDSAVYLCASSLRGGAPYEQYFGPGTRLTVT.

This sequence joins TRBV7-8 and TRBJ1-5; 10 bases line up with TRBD1. The CDR3 extends over 19 amino acids. CDR1 and CDR2 from the germline V gene are SGHVS and FQNEAQ. The ends lost 7 bases at V and 0 bases at J; junction bases unmatched: 15. The CDR3 here is CASTSSPGTGAYSNQPQHF. CDR3 nucleotides: TGTGCCAGCACCTCATCCCCCGGGACAGGGGCATATAGCAATCAGCCCCAGCATTTT.

J is TRBJ2-2 and V is TRBV5-5, with 8 bases fitting TRBD2. The length of the CDR3 is 16 residues. CDR1 is SGHKS, CDR2 YYEKEE, per germline (reference sequence). Unmatched junction bases numbered 8, after V lost 5 bases and J lost 2 bases. The CDR3 region has the DNA TGTGCCAGCAGGCTTGGGAGCGGGAGAAACACCGGGGAGCTGTTTTTT. Amino acids: CASRLGSGRNTGELFF. The full variable domain, with the rest looked up from reference TRBV5-5 and TRBJ2-2, is DAGVTQSPTHLIKTRGQQVTLRCSPISGHKSVSWYQQVLGQGPQFIFQYYEKEERGRGNFPDRFSARQFPNYSSELNVNALLLGDSALYLCASRLGSGRNTGELFFGEGSRLTVL.

CDR3 sequence: CASNTGLAEQFF. DNA of the CDR3: TGTGCCAGCAATACCGGACTAGCCGAGCAGTTCTTC. The rearrangement joins TRBV28 to TRBJ2-1; TRBD2 aligns across 8 bases. Trimming removed 7 bases from V and 10 bases from J; junction bases left unmatched: 6. CDR1 is MDHEN and CDR2 is SYDVKM in the germline V gene. CDR3 length: 12 residues.

The gene calls are TRBV6-5 and TRBJ1-2, with TRBD1 identical over 8 bases. The V gene's germline CDR1 is MNHEY and CDR2 SVGAGI. The length of the CDR3 is 15 residues. The V gene end was trimmed by 4 bases and the J gene end by 4 bases; junction bases not matched to a gene: 8. This chain's CDR3 is CASSSGQGMGYGYTF. The CDR3, as DNA: TGTGCCAGCAGTTCCGGACAGGGTATGGGCTATGGCTACACCTTC.

The chain uses TRBV28 and TRBJ1-2; D remains unclear. The germline CDR1 and CDR2 sequences are MDHEN and SYDVKM. The CDR3 is 12 residues long. Deletions cut 6 bases from V and 4 bases from J, with 9 bases between. The CDR3 sequence is CASRVLGYGYTF. The CDR3 DNA sequence: TGTGCCAGCAGAGTCCTCGGCTATGGCTACACCTTC.

The chain links TRBV27 to TRBJ2-7; TRBD1 matches 7 bases. CDR3 length: 15 residues. V lost 4 bases and J lost 0; bases outside the gene matches: 6. Germline V gene lookup returns CDR1 MNHEY and CDR2 SMNVEV (reference sequence). CDR3 nucleotide sequence: TGTGCCAGCAGTTCCCCCGGGACAGCCTCCTACGAGCAGTACTTC. Its translation: CASSSPGTASYEQYF.

The V call is TRBV7-9, the J call TRBJ1-2; D uncertain. The germline gives CDR1 SEHNR, CDR2 FQNEAQ (reference sequence). This CDR3 contains 13 residues. V gave up 1 base and J gave up 6 bases, with 9 bases separating them. CDR3 region: CASSLEKDHGYTF. The CDR3 DNA reads as TGTGCCAGCAGCTTAGAAAAGGACCATGGCTACACCTTC.

This clone has only a few counts. V and J are TRBV9 and TRBJ1-1; 7 bases agree with TRBD1. Germline loops: CDR1 SGDLS, CDR2 YYNGEE. With 3 bases clipped from V and 0 bases from J, the junction kept 5 bases outside the gene matches. The CDR3 sequence is 15 residues long. CDR3 loop: CASSAGQVMNTEAFF. DNA for the CDR3: TGTGCCAGCAGCGCAGGACAGGTTATGAACACTGAAGCTTTCTTT.

As regards this clone: The same CDR3 also results from other DNA sequences found in this sample. The chain has TRBV7-3 and TRBJ2-2; 10 bases are shared with TRBD2. This CDR3 is built from 16 residues. J was trimmed by 0 bases and V by 5 bases; bases with no gene match: 3. The germline V gene encodes CDR1 SGHTA and CDR2 FQGTGA. CDR3 protein: CASSRTSGTNTGELFF. The CDR3 DNA sequence: TGTGCCAGCAGCCGGACTAGCGGCACGAACACCGGGGAGCTGTTTTTT.

The gene calls are TRBV7-7 and TRBJ2-2, with a possible D match to TRBD2 (6 bases). Germline V lookup: CDR1 SSHAT, CDR2 FNYEAQ (reference sequence). The CDR3 runs to 14 residues. Between the trimmed V and J ends, which lost 3 bases and 6 bases, there was a span of 11 bases. CDR3 coding DNA: TGTGCCAGCAGCTTCGGAGGGTCGGCCGGGGAGCTGTTTTTT. This translates into CASSFGGSAGELFF.

The chain has TRBV7-2 and TRBJ1-4; TRBD1 is a possible D gene (5 bases). The CDR3 runs 15 residues. Between the trimmed V and J ends, which lost 6 bases and 0 bases, there was a span of 11 bases. Germline assignment: CDR1 SGHTA and CDR2 FQGNSA. DNA of the CDR3: TGTGCCAGCAGGCCCGACAGCGCAACTAATGAAAAACTGTTTTTT. This encodes CASRPDSATNEKLFF. Full variable domain (outside the CDR3, taken from reference TRBV7-2 and TRBJ1-4): GAGVSQSPSNKVTEKGKDVELRCDPISGHTALYWYRQSLGQGLEFLIYFQGNSAPDKSGLPSDRFSAERTGGSVSTLTIQRTQQEDSAVYLCASRPDSATNEKLFFGSGTQLSVL.

This clone turned up a few times. V and J are TRBV21-1 and TRBJ2-7; the tabulated D call, TRBD2, remains unverified against the DNA. TRBV21-1 is tagged as a pseudogene. This CDR3 has 13 residues. The CDR3 DNA follows: TGTTCAACCATACCGCGTCATCCCTACGAGCAGTACTTC. Protein product: CSTIPRHPYEQYF.

This clone came up once. The chain carries TRBV5-1 and TRBJ1-1; perhaps TRBD1 as D (6 bases). The CDR3 is 14 residues long. Trimming cost V 3 bases and J 1 base, with 10 bases left between them. Germline V gene sequence: CDR1 SGHRS, CDR2 YFSETQ. CDR3 sequence reads: CASSSLTGNTEAFF. CDR3 DNA: TGCGCCAGCAGCTCCTTGACAGGGAACACTGAAGCTTTCTTT.

This clone was detected only a few times. The V gene is TRBV9, the J gene TRBJ2-5; 11 bases align to TRBD2. V was pared by 3 bases and J by 5 bases, with 3 bases of the junction left unmatched. The germline V gene has CDR1 SGDLS and CDR2 YYNGEE. The CDR3 spans 14 residues. The CDR3 loop reads CASSGLAGTETQYF. CDR3 sequence (DNA): TGTGCCAGCAGCGGACTAGCGGGAACCGAGACCCAGTACTTC.

A single count supports this clone. The CDR3, as DNA: TGCGCCAGCAGCCCGGGGACGACTAGCAGGTCAGATACGCAGTATTTT. As protein: CASSPGTTSRSDTQYF. The chain couples TRBV5-1 to TRBJ2-3; 7 bases are shared with TRBD2. Germline V gives CDR1 SGHRS, CDR2 YFSETQ. Germline trimming cut 4 bases from V and 4 bases from J; bases unmatched to any gene: 12. This CDR3 has 16 residues. The full variable domain, rest sourced from reference TRBV5-1 and TRBJ2-3, is KAGVTQTPRYLIKTRGQQVTLSCSPISGHRSVSWYQQTPGQGLQFLFEYFSETQRNKGNFPGRFSGRQFSNSRSEMNVSTLELGDSALYLCASSPGTTSRSDTQYFGPGTRLTVL.

The J gene is TRBJ2-7, the V gene TRBV4-3, with D perhaps TRBD1 (6 bases). This CDR3 spans 16 amino acids. Germline V gene lookup returns CDR1 LGHNA and CDR2 YSLEER. V was shortened by 1 base and J by 4 bases, with 17 bases between the two germline ends. The CDR3, as DNA: TGCGCCAGCAGCCAAGCATACGCAGGGGCTGGGTACGAGCAGTACTTC. Translated, it gives CASSQAYAGAGYEQYF.

This chain connects TRBV4-3 to TRBJ2-7; no clear D. V was trimmed by 0 bases and J by 2 bases, leaving 11 bases between them. The CDR3 contains 15 residues. Germline V gene lookup returns CDR1 LGHNA and CDR2 YSLEER. Written as DNA, the CDR3 is TGCGCCAGCAGCCAAGAAAGCCCGGGTCCCTACGAGCAGTACTTC. Its protein product is CASSQESPGPYEQYF.

The chain joins TRBV30 to TRBJ2-4; TRBD2 matches 7 bases. Germline V CDR1 and CDR2: GTSNPN, SVGIG (reference sequence). The V segment lost 2 bases and the J segment 2 bases; nucleotides outside the gene matches: 9. The CDR3 spans 16 residues. This CDR3 reads CAWSPAGDVSKNIQYF. The CDR3, as DNA: TGTGCCTGGAGTCCCGCGGGAGATGTGTCCAAAAACATTCAGTACTTC.

The chain employs TRBV9 and TRBJ2-2, with D perhaps TRBD2 (5 bases). The germline V gene has CDR1 SGDLS and CDR2 YYNGEE. Trimming stripped 0 bases from V and 2 bases from J, with 11 bases between. The CDR3 extends over 16 amino acids. CDR3: CASSVGSGANTGELFF. CDR3 coding DNA: TGTGCCAGCAGCGTAGGAAGCGGAGCCAACACCGGGGAGCTGTTTTTT. The variable domain in full, completed from reference TRBV9 and TRBJ2-2, reads DSGVTQTPKHLITATGQRVTLRCSPRSGDLSVYWYQQSLDQGLQFLIQYYNGEERAKGNILERFSAQQFPDLHSELNLSSLELGDSALYFCASSVGSGANTGELFFGEGSRLTVL.